One T cell receptor (beta chain) is described in this entry. Its antigen remains undetermined. It has no much larger one-base neighbor in the sample; base qualities were not kept. The CDR3 regions of human TCRbeta chains were analyzed by immunosequencing. Under the source paper's analysis protocol: Repertoire TCRs were checked for matches against a reference library of SARS-CoV-2-specific TCRs that had been generated using the MIRA antigen-specificity platform. Breadth meant the fraction of unique TCRs that were SARS-CoV-2-associated, whereas depth meant the fraction of total T cells that were SARS-CoV-2-associated. Using the MIRA data, each spike-specific TCR was assigned both to the spike region to which the TCR was reactive and to a CD4 or CD8 class. Log10-transformed breadth and depth values were compared by one-way ANOVA with Sidak's multiple comparisons tests. Held by TCRdb, this immuneACCESS table contains in-frame sequences only and omits some clones. Under half of the omission traces to an unresolved V gene where checked; the cause of the rest is unknown. V, J and clone size derive from that table, while D and trimming were established from the DNA sequence. In this sample the table shows about 70,000 clones, roughly 88% of which occur a single time. More than 4.5% of the sample rests with the top ten.

The time point label here, explained by the study, means: baseline before first vaccination. In light of the paper, this sample's treatment or condition label describes: meningococcal conjugate vaccine given as trial control. Samples from vaccinated people were obtained from the UK trials COV001 and COV002, which included a single-blind randomized controlled phase 2/3 trial of AZD1222 (ChAdOx1 nCoV-19) in healthy adults. For TCRbeta chain sequencing, PBMC samples from trial participants were taken at day 0 and at day 28 after the second dose. The data originate from a study of T cell responses to AZD1222 COVID-19 vaccine (dated by TCRdb to the early 2020s). As for the study more broadly: A total of 233 trial participants underwent TCR sequencing, of whom 200 to 220 had received two doses of AZD1222 and 26 had received two doses of the MenACWY control vaccine. Enrollment into the trials was organized by age into subgroups of 18-55, 56-69 and 70-plus years, and those subgroups contained roughly 140, 27 and 60 TCR-sequenced participants, respectively. Summary of the overall study and its limitations: Because no day 14 peak-response samples were available, the repertoires could be characterized only after the peak T cell response. CD4 TCRs associated with the vaccine covered the entire spike protein, and the dominant responses were in regions 160-218 and 743-854. Conclusions about previously exposed vaccinees were limited because only a handful of AZD1222 recipients were SARS-CoV-2 seropositive at baseline. Nearly half of unique spike-specific TCRs reportedly recognized epitopes outside regions mutated in the B.1.351 and B.1.1.7 variants. After two AZD1222 doses, both the breadth and the depth of spike-specific TCRs were significantly higher than at day 0 and than in MenACWY recipients. Participants were mostly white British, with more females than males. The authors suggested clonal diversity may have been underestimated. The 56-69-year group was small, and its depth increase did not reach significance, likely because of low power.

CDR1 and CDR2 are read off the germline V gene (reference sequence) as LGHDT and YNNKEL. V is reduced by 0 bases and J by 5 bases, leaving a spacing of 4 bases between them. The CDR3 covers 12 residues, taking in both the cysteine and the phenylalanine. The read is trimmed to its CDR3 DNA, 36 bases read in frame from base 1. The sequence is built from TRBV3-1 (or the pseudogene TRBV3-2) and TRBJ2-5; the D gene lacks a confident call. This material consisted of peripheral blood, taken on day 0 of MenACWY control vaccination. This TCR derives from an adult in good health. The nucleotide sequence is given as TGTGCCAGCAGCCAAGATCGGGAGACCCAGTACTTC. Translated, it reads CASSQDRETQYF.